Following are 20 T cell receptor beta chains from one sample sequenced in a study of radiotherapy plus CTLA-4 blockade in lung cancer. The method was immunoSEQ multiplex PCR; TCRdb's version includes in-frame clones alone and lacks a portion of them. The repertoire has 64,000 or so clones, around 74% of them found once; the top ten carry about 8.3%. The sequencing used peripheral blood, collected from a patient treated with radiotherapy plus ipilimumab. The receptor set was obtained from a human donor with non-small cell lung cancer whose response to radiotherapy plus ipilimumab could not be evaluated.

The chain carries TRBV5-1 and TRBJ2-5; D might be TRBD1 (5 bases). Trimming took off 0 bases at V and 0 bases at J, with 9 bases between the two ends. The CDR3 sequence is 15 residues long. Germline CDR1 reads SGHRS; CDR2 reads YFSETQ. For the CDR3, the DNA is TGCGCCAGCAGCTTGGAGTGGGGCTACCAAGAGACCCAGTACTTC. Translation: CASSLEWGYQETQYF.

The rearrangement joins TRBV5-1 to TRBJ1-3; TRBD1 aligns across 10 bases. The germline gives CDR1 SGHRS, CDR2 YFSETQ. V gave up 4 bases and J gave up 2 bases; unmatched junction bases: 6. The length of the CDR3 is 16 residues. CDR3 sequence (DNA): TGCGCCAGCAGCGTCACCGGGACAGGGGCTGGAAACACCATATATTTT. This gives the protein CASSVTGTGAGNTIYF. Full variable domain (outside the CDR3, taken from reference TRBV5-1 and TRBJ1-3): KAGVTQTPRYLIKTRGQQVTLSCSPISGHRSVSWYQQTPGQGLQFLFEYFSETQRNKGNFPGRFSGRQFSNSRSEMNVSTLELGDSALYLCASSVTGTGAGNTIYFGEGSWLTVV.

This clone was seen just once. V is TRBV6-1 and J is TRBJ1-1, with a weak D call TRBD1 (6 bases). Germline V gene sequence: CDR1 MNHNS, CDR2 SASEGT. Trimming shortened V by 9 bases and J by 5 bases, and 16 bases separated the two germline ends. There are 13 residues in the CDR3. The CDR3 DNA follows: TGTGCCAGTGTGACAGGCGTAAGAACTGAAGCTTTCTTT. It translates to CASVTGVRTEAFF.

The chain couples TRBV7-2 to TRBJ2-7, with 7 bases identical to TRBD1. The CDR3 totals 12 residues. Trimming took 7 bases from V and 4 from J; bases not matched to a gene: 4. The V gene's germline CDR1 is SGHTA and CDR2 FQGNSA. The CDR3 bases are TGTGCCAGCATCATACAGGGGTACGAGCAGTACTTC. This gives the protein CASIIQGYEQYF.

The chain combines TRBV28 with TRBJ1-1; a weak D match, TRBD1 (5 bases). The V gene's germline CDR1 is MDHEN and CDR2 SYDVKM. V gave up 7 bases and J gave up 4 bases, with 16 bases separating them. This CDR3 is 14 amino acids long. CDR3 residues: CASKSGVRGTEAFF. The DNA for the CDR3 is TGTGCCAGCAAATCGGGGGTAAGGGGCACTGAAGCTTTCTTT. Variable domain in full (rest from reference TRBV28 and TRBJ1-1): DVKVTQSSRYLVKRTGEKVFLECVQDMDHENMFWYRQDPGLGLRLIYFSYDVKMKEKGDIPEGYSVSREKKERFSLILESASTNQTSMYLCASKSGVRGTEAFFGQGTRLTVV.

The gene calls are TRBV11-3 and TRBJ2-7; possibly TRBD2 for D (5 bases). Germline V gene sequence: CDR1 SGHNT, CDR2 YENEEA. The CDR3 runs to 15 residues. V was pared by 1 base and J by 4 bases, with 14 bases between. The CDR3 spells CASSLAGNGAYEQYF. In DNA, the CDR3 is TGTGCCAGCAGCTTAGCGGGGAATGGAGCGTACGAGCAGTACTTC. Together with reference TRBV11-3 and TRBJ2-7, the CDR3 gives the full variable domain: EAGVVQSPRYKIIEKKQPVAFWCNPISGHNTLYWYLQNLGQGPELLIRYENEEAVDDSQLPKDRFSAERLKGVDSTLKIQPAELGDSAVYLCASSLAGNGAYEQYFGPGTRLTVT.

The rearrangement links TRBV4-2 to TRBJ1-6, with 8 nucleotides matching TRBD1. J was trimmed by 6 bases and V by 0 bases; bases with no gene match: 4. The CDR3 is 16 amino acids. Germline CDR1 and CDR2: LGHNA and YNFKEQ. CDR3 DNA sequence: TGTGCCAGCAGCCAAGAGACAGGGGAGAGTAATTCACCCCTCCACTTT. Translation gives CASSQETGESNSPLHF.

The gene calls are TRBV7-8 and TRBJ1-5; D unresolved. This CDR3 is 15 amino acids long. V lost 6 bases and J 5 bases, leaving 17 bases between the germline ends. Germline V gene data show CDR1 as SGHVS and CDR2 as FQNEAQ. CDR3 amino acids: CASSSSSGWDQPQHF. In DNA form, the CDR3 reads TGTGCCAGCAGTTCATCATCGGGTTGGGATCAGCCCCAGCATTTT.

The rearrangement joins TRBV30 to TRBJ1-1, with TRBD1 identical over 11 bases. Germline V CDR1 and CDR2: GTSNPN, SVGIG (reference sequence). V was clipped by 8 bases and J by 1 base; unmatched bases: 6. The CDR3 length is 14 residues. CDR3 sequence (DNA): TGTGCCCGAGGACAGGGGGCGCCGAACACTGAAGCTTTCTTT. Its translation is CARGQGAPNTEAFF.

The rearrangement uses TRBV4-2 and TRBJ1-2, with 11 bases identical to TRBD1. CDR1 is LGHNA and CDR2 is YNFKEQ in the germline V gene. Trimming cost V 0 bases and J 7 bases; bases outside gene matches: 10. CDR3 size: 17 residues. The CDR3 sequence: CASSQDAGQGADSGYTF. Here the CDR3 DNA reads TGTGCCAGCAGCCAAGATGCAGGACAGGGGGCCGATAGTGGCTACACCTTC.

This chain joins TRBV6-1 and TRBJ1-1; maybe TRBD1 (5 bases). This CDR3 region has 14 residues. Deletions cut 8 bases from V and 1 base from J, with 14 bases between. Per germline, CDR1 MNHNS and CDR2 SASEGT. The CDR3 DNA reads TGTGCCAGCGGAAGACAGCTTTCGAACACTGAAGCTTTCTTT. It translates to CASGRQLSNTEAFF.

The sample holds one count of this clone. This sequence joins TRBV19 and TRBJ2-3; possibly TRBD1 for D (6 bases). V was clipped by 4 bases and J by 6 bases, with 14 bases between them. The CDR3 consists of 14 residues. Germline V lookup: CDR1 LNHDA, CDR2 SQIVND (reference sequence). The CDR3 DNA is TGTGCCAGTAGTAGGTCAGGGGCATCCGATACGCAGTATTTT. It codes for CASSRSGASDTQYF.

This chain's CDR3 is CASSFNGQGAGGSEQYF. The CDR3 DNA reads as TGTGCCAGCAGCTTCAATGGACAGGGCGCAGGAGGGTCGGAGCAGTACTTC. The chain has TRBV7-9 and TRBJ2-7, with 8 bases aligning to TRBD1. Germline V gene data show CDR1 as SEHNR and CDR2 as FQNEAQ (reference sequence). J gave up 7 bases and V 3 bases, and 17 bases lay outside the gene matches. The CDR3 sequence is 17 residues long.

V gene TRBV18 combines with J gene TRBJ2-7, with D tentatively TRBD1 (6 bases). The V and J ends lost 4 bases and 6 bases respectively, with 16 bases between them. CDR1 is KGHSH, CDR2 LQKENI, per germline. This CDR3 is built from 14 residues. CDR3 sequence: CASSLYPRDTEQYF. CDR3 nucleotide sequence: TGTGCCAGCTCACTTTATCCCCGGGACACCGAGCAGTACTTC. Full variable domain (missing parts from reference TRBV18 and TRBJ2-7): NAGVMQNPRHLVRRRGQEARLRCSPMKGHSHVYWYRQLPEEGLKFMVYLQKENIIDESGMPKERFSAEFPKEGPSILRIQQVVRGDSAAYFCASSLYPRDTEQYFGPGTRLTVT.

The V gene is TRBV15, the J gene TRBJ1-1, with a weak D call TRBD1 (5 bases). The CDR3 is 16 amino acids. Germline V CDR1 and CDR2: LNHNV, YYDKDF (reference sequence). V was pared by 3 bases and J by 1 base, with 15 bases between. In DNA form, the CDR3 reads TGTGCCACCAGCAGTTCGGGCTGGGGCCAGAACACTGAAGCTTTCTTT. Its protein product is CATSSSGWGQNTEAFF. Looking up the rest from reference TRBV15 and TRBJ1-1 gives the full variable domain: DAMVIQNPRYQVTQFGKPVTLSCSQTLNHNVMYWYQQKSSQAPKLLFHYYDKDFNNEADTPDNFQSRRPNTSFCFLDIRSPGLGDTAMYLCATSSSGWGQNTEAFFGQGTRLTVV.

This rearrangement joins TRBV11-2 to TRBJ1-2; D is unresolved. V was trimmed by 1 base and J by 4 bases, leaving 10 bases between them. This CDR3 comprises 14 residues. Germline-derived CDR1 and CDR2 are SGHAT and FQNNGV. The chain's CDR3 is CASSLGASLYGYTF. CDR3 DNA: TGTGCCAGCAGCTTAGGGGCCAGCCTCTATGGCTACACCTTC.

This chain links TRBV7-9 with TRBJ1-4, with D possibly matching TRBD1 (6 bases). The CDR3 extends over 13 amino acids. V shed 3 bases and J shed 6 bases, with 8 bases lying between them. Germline V lookup: CDR1 SEHNR, CDR2 FQNEAQ (reference sequence). In DNA, the CDR3 is TGTGCCAGCAGCTTGGCAGGGGATGAAAAACTGTTTTTT. Residues: CASSLAGDEKLFF.

This chain connects TRBV6-5 to TRBJ1-4; 7 bases match TRBD1. The CDR3 extends over 14 amino acids. Germline V gene sequence: CDR1 MNHEY, CDR2 SVGAGI. V was clipped by 5 bases and J by 8 bases; unmatched bases: 8. CDR3 protein: CASSEGAFREKLFF. Here the CDR3 DNA reads TGTGCCAGCAGTGAGGGGGCGTTTAGAGAAAAACTGTTTTTT.

The V gene is TRBV19, the J gene TRBJ1-1; 7 bases are a match to TRBD1. V gave up 4 bases and J gave up 5 bases; unmatched junction bases: 10. This CDR3 has 15 amino acids. CDR1 LNHDA and CDR2 SQIVND come from the germline V gene (reference sequence). In DNA form, the CDR3 reads TGTGCCAGTAGTAAAGGACAGGCTCGGGGGACTGAAGCTTTCTTT. It translates to CASSKGQARGTEAFF. The full variable domain, in which reference TRBV19 and TRBJ1-1 provide the parts outside the CDR3, is DGGITQSPKYLFRKEGQNVTLSCEQNLNHDAMYWYRQDPGQGLRLIYYSQIVNDFQKGDIAEGYSVSREKKESFPLTVTSAQKNPTAFYLCASSKGQARGTEAFFGQGTRLTVV.

The V and J genes are TRBV29-1 and TRBJ2-7; tentative D call: TRBD1 (6 bases). The CDR3 length is 13 residues. Trimming removed 4 bases at V and 2 bases at J, with 12 bases between. The germline V gene has CDR1 SQVTM and CDR2 ANQGSEA. Here the CDR3 DNA reads TGCAGCGTTGGCCCGGACAGTACCTACGAGCAGTACTTC. Its protein is CSVGPDSTYEQYF.